Sequencing of this T cell receptor beta chain was carried out in a study of graft-versus-host responses after intestinal transplantation. Only in-frame clones appear in the TCRdb table, and some are missing; sequencing was by immunoSEQ multiplex PCR. This sample has around 15,000 clones, with about 30% found just once. The V gene end was trimmed by 5 bases and the J gene end by 7 bases; junction bases not matched to a gene: 11. Germline CDR1 is SGHVS and CDR2 is FNYEAQ. The CDR3 loop spans 16 amino acids. This chain uses TRBV7-6 with TRBJ2-1, with 10 bases identical to TRBD2. This sequence was found in a human patient who received an intestinal transplant. Sequencing was performed on alloreactive CD4+ T cells from a mixed lymphocyte reaction culture, taken before intestinal transplant. Subset described: CFSE-low proliferating T cells sorted from roughly six-day pre-transplant mixed lymphocyte reaction (GvH or HvG direction). CDR3 nucleotides: TGTGCCAGCAGCCCCGCCGGACTAGCGGCATGGAATGAGCAGTTCTTC. Its protein is CASSPAGLAAWNEQFF.